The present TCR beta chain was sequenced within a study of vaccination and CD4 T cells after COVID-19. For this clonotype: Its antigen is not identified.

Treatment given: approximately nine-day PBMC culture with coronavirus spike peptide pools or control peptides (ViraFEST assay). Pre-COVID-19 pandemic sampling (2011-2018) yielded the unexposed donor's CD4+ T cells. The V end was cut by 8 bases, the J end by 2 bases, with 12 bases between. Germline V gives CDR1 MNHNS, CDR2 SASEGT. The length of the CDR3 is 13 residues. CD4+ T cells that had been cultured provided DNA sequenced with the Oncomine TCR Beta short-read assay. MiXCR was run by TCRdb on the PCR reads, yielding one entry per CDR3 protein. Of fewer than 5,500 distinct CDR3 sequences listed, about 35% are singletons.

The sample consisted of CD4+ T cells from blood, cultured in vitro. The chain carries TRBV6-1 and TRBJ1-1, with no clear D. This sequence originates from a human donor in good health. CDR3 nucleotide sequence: TGTGCCAGCGAAAGCCGACTTAACACTGAAGCTTTCTTT. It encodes CASESRLNTEAFF.